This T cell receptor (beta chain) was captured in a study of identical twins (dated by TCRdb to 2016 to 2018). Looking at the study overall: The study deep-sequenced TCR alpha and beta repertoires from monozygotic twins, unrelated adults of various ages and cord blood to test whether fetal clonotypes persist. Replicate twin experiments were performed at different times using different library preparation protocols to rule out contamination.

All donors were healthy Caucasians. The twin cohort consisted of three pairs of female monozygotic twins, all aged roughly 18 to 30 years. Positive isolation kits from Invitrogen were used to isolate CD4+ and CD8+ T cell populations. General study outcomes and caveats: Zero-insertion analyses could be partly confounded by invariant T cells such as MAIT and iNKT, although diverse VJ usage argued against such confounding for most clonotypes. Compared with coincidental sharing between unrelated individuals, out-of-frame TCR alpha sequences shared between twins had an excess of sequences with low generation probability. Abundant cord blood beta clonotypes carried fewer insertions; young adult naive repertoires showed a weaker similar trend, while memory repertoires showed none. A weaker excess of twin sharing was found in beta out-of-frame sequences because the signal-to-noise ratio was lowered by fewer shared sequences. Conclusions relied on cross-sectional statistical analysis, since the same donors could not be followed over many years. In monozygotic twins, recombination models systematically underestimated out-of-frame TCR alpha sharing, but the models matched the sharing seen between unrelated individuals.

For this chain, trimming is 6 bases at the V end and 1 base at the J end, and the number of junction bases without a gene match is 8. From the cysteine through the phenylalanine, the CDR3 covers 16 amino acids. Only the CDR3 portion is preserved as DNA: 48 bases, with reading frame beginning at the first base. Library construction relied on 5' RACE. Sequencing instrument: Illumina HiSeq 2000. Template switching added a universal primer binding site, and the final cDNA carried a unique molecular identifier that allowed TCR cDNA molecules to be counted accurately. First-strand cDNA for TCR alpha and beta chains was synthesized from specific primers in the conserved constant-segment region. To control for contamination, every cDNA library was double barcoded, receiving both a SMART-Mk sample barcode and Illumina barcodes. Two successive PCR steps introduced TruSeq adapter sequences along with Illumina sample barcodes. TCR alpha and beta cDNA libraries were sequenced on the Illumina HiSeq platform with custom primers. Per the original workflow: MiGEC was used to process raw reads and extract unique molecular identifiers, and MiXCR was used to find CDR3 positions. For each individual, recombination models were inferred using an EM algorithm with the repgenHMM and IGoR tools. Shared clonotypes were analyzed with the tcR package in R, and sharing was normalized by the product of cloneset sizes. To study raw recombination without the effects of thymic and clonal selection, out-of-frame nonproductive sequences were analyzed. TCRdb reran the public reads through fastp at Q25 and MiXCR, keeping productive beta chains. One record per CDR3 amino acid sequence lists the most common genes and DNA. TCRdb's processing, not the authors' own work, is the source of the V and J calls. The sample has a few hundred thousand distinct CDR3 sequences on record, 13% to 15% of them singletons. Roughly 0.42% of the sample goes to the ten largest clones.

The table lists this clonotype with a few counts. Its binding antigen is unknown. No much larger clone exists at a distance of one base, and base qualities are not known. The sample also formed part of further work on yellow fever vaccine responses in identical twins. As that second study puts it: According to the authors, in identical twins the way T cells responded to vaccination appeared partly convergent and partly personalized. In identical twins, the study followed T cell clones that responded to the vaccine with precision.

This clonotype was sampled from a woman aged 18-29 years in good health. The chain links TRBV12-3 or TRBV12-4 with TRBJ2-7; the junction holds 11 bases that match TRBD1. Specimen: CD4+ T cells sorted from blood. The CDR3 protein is CASRRTGGARSYEQYF. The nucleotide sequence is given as TGTGCCAGCAGGAGGACAGGGGGCGCAAGGTCCTACGAGCAGTACTTC.